Listed here is a single TCR beta chain. Its antigen remains unknown. The data were obtained in a study of cytomegalovirus exposure and HLA in healthy donors. Study-level findings and limits: A list of approximately 160 TCR beta chains associated with cytomegalovirus was given. An analysis that was carried out later associated 15,000 to 20,000 TCR beta sequences with HLA alleles at 0.05 false discovery rate. The classifier reportedly diagnosed cytomegalovirus status with high sensitivity and specificity.

The CDR3 length is 15 residues. V shed 3 bases and J 8 bases; nucleotides not matched to a gene: 6. Germline CDR1 MGHDK, CDR2 SYGVNS. The PCR ran on 60 Vbeta and 13 Jbeta primers. Profiling relied on immunoSEQ multiplex PCR, and the TCRdb table lists in-frame clones only, not all of them. The data contain 120,000 or so clones, about 10% of them singletons. This sequence was found in a woman aged 18-35 years in good health and CMV-seropositive. The chain uses TRBV25-1 and TRBJ2-1, with 11 bases fitting TRBD2. The sequencing sample was made of PBMCs. CDR3 sequence reads: CASSDPTSGMYEQFF. CDR3 nucleotide sequence: TGTGCCAGCAGTGATCCGACTAGCGGGATGTATGAGCAGTTCTTC.